The T cell receptor beta chain under discussion was sequenced for a study of blood T cell repertoires in COVID-19. Patients in Seattle were enrolled during active infection, then followed longitudinally. In the authors' workflow: From reference gene primer amplification, estimates of nucleated cell counts were derived. TCRdb's table, derived via immunoSEQ multiplex PCR, lists solely in-frame clones and lacks some. That table furnishes V, J and clone size, whereas the DNA furnished D and trimming. This table has 200,000 to 250,000 clones, about 90% appearing once. The CDR3 extends over 15 amino acids. V lost 0 bases to trimming and J lost 7 bases, with 13 bases between them. Germline lookup yields CDR1 SGHTA and CDR2 FQGNSA.

The sequenced material came from peripheral blood. The source of this sequence is a man in his sixties with COVID-19, enrolled during active disease. The chain uses TRBV7-2 and TRBJ2-1, with D maybe TRBD2 (5 bases). For the CDR3, the DNA is TGTGCCAGCAGCTTAGCTGAGGGAGTTCTGAATGAGCAGTTCTTC. Its protein product is CASSLAEGVLNEQFF.